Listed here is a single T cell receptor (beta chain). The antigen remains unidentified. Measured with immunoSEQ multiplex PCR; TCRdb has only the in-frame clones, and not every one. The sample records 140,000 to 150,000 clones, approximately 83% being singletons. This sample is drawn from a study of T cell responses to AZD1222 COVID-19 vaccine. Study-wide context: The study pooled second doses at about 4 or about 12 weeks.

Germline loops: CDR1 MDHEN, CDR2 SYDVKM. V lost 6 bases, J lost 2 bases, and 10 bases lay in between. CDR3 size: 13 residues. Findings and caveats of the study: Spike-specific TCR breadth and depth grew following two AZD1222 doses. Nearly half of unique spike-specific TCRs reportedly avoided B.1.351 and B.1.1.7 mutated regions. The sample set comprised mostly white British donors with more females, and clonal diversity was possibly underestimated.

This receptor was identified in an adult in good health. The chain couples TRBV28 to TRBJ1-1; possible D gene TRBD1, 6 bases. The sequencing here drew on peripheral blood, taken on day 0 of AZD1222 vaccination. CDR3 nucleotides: TGTGCCAGCAGGAACAGGGTTAACACTGAAGCTTTCTTT. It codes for CASRNRVNTEAFF.